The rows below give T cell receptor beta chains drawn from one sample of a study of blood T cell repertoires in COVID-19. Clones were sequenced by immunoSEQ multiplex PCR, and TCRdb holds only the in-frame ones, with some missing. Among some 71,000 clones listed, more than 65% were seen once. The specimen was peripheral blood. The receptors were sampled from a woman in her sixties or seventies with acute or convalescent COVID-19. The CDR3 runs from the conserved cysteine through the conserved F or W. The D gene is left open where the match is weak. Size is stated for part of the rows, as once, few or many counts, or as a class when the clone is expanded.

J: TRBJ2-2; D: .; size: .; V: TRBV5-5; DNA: TGTGCCAGCAGCTTTTACTCAGGGGTTAACACCGGGGAGCTGTTTTTT; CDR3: CASSFYSGVNTGELFF
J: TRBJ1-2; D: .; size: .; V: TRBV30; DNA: TGTGCCTGGAGTAGCGCCTCCATATTCAGCTACACCTTC; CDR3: CAWSSASIFSYTF
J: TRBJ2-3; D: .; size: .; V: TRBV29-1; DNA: TGCAGCGTTGCGAGGGTTCTCACAGATACGCAGTATTTT; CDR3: CSVARVLTDTQYF
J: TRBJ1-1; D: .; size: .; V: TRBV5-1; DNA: TGCGCCAGCAGCTTGGACAGATCGAACACTGAAGCTTTCTTT; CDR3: CASSLDRSNTEAFF
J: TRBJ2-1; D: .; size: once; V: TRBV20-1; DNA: TGCAGTGCTAGAGATCTAACCGAGCAGTTCTTC; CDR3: CSARDLTEQFF
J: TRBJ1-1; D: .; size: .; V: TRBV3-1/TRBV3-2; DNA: TGTGCCAGCAGCCAAACGCGCACTGAAGCTTTCTTT; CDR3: CASSQTRTEAFF
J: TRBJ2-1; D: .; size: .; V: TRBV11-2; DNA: TGTGCCAGCAGCATCAGACTCCCCGCCTACAATGAGCAGTTCTTC; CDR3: CASSIRLPAYNEQFF
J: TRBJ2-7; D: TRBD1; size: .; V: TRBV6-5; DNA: TGTGCCAGCACCGGGAGAACAGGGGGTTACGAGCAGTACTTC; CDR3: CASTGRTGGYEQYF
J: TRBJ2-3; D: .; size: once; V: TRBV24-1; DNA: TGTGCCACCAGTTTCCCGGACGGGGAGCACACAGATACGCAGTATTTT; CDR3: CATSFPDGEHTDTQYF
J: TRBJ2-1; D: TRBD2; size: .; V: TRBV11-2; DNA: TGTGCCAGCAGCCCATCCCTAGCGGGAGGGGGCAATGAGCAGTTCTTC; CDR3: CASSPSLAGGGNEQFF
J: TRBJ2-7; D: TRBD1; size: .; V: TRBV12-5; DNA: TGTGCTAGTGCCCCCGGGACAGGGTATGACGAGCAGTACTTC; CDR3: CASAPGTGYDEQYF
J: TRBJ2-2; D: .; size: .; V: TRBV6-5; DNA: TGTGCCTCCCGAGTTGGCACCGGGGAGCTGTTTTTT; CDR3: CASRVGTGELFF
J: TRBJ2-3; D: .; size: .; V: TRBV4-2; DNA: TGTGCCAGCAGCCAAGAGTCCCATACTAGCACAGATACGCAGTATTTT; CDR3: CASSQESHTSTDTQYF
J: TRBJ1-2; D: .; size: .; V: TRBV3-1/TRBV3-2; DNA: TGTGCCAGCAGCCCCCGACAGATTAAATATGGCTACACCTTC; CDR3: CASSPRQIKYGYTF
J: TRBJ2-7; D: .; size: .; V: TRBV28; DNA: TGTGCCAGCAGTTTACCCCTAGGGTCTAGCCTCGACGAGCAGTACTTC; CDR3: CASSLPLGSSLDEQYF
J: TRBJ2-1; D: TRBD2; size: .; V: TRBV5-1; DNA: TGCGCCAGCAGCCCGGGACTAGCGGGAGCTGCCTCCTACAATGAGCAGTTCTTC; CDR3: CASSPGLAGAASYNEQFF
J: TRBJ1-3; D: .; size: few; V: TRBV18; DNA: TGTGCCAGCTCCACAGGGCCTGGAAACACCATATATTTT; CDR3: CASSTGPGNTIYF
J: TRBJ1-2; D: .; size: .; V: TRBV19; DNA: TGTGCCAGTAGTACCGGGACACTAAACTATGGCTACACCTTC; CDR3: CASSTGTLNYGYTF
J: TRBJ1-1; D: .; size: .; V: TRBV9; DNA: TGTGCCAGCAGCGAGGGACAGAACACTGAAGCTTTCTTT; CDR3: CASSEGQNTEAFF
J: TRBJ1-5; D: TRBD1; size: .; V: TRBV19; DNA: TGTGCCAGTAGTATGTTAGTGGGACAGGGGGCCGGGCAGCCCCAGCATTTT; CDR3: CASSMLVGQGAGQPQHF
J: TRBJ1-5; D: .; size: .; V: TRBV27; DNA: TGTGCCAGCAGTTTGGCCAGGGTCCGGGGCAATCAGCCCCAGCATTTT; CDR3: CASSLARVRGNQPQHF
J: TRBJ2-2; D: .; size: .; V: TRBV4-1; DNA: TGCGCCAGCAGCCAAGGAGGGGGACAGAACACCGGGGAGCTGTTTTTT; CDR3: CASSQGGGQNTGELFF
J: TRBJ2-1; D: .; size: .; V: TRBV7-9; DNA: TGTGCCAGCAGCGAGACAGGTCAGGGCTCCTACAATGAGCAGTTCTTC; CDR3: CASSETGQGSYNEQFF
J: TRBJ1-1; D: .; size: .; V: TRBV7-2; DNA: TGTGCCAGCAGCCCCGTCCTGAACACTGAAGCTTTCTTT; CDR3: CASSPVLNTEAFF
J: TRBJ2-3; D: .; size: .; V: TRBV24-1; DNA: TGTGCCACCGGGAGAGGGAGCACAGATACGCAGTATTTT; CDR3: CATGRGSTDTQYF
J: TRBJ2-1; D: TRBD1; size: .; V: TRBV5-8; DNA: TGTGCCAGCAGCGAAGGGGGCAGGGCGGTCAATGAGCAGTTCTTC; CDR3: CASSEGGRAVNEQFF
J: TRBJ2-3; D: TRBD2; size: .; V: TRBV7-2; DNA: TGTGCCAGCAGCTTAGGACTAGCGTTCGATACGCAGTATTTT; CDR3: CASSLGLAFDTQYF
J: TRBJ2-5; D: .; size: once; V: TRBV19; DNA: TGTGCCAGCAGGGGTAGCGCCTCAGAAGGGACCCAGTACTTC; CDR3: CASRGSASEGTQYF
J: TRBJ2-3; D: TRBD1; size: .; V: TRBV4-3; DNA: TGCGCCAGCAGCGGTGGTGCAGGGGGCCTCAGTAGAGATACGCAGTATTTT; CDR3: CASSGGAGGLSRDTQYF
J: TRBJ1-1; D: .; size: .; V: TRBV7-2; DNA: TGTGCCAGCAGCCCAAGCCGTGGACAGAGACTTTCTGAAGCTTTCTTT; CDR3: CASSPSRGQRLSEAFF
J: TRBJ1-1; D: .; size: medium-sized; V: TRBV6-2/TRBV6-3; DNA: TGTGCCAGCAGTTATGGAGGTATCACTGAAGCTTTCTTT; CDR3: CASSYGGITEAFF
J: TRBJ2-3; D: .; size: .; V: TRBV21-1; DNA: TGTGCCAGCAGCAAAGGGACTAGCGTGGTCCCAGATACGCAGTATTTT; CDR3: CASSKGTSVVPDTQYF
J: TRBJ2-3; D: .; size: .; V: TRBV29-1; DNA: TGCAGCGAAAACAGACACACAGATACGCAGTATTTT; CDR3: CSENRHTDTQYF
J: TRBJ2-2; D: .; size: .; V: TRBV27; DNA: TGTGCCAGCAGTTCAGCTCGGGGGAGAGTACAACCCGGGGAGCTGTTTTTT; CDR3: CASSSARGRVQPGELFF
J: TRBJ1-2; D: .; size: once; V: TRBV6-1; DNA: TGTGCCAGCAGTGAAGCGGAGGTTTGGGGCTACACCTTC; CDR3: CASSEAEVWGYTF
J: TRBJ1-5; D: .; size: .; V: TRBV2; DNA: TGTGCCAGCTGGAGTGGGGGCCCGGGGCAGCCCCAGCATTTT; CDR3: CASWSGGPGQPQHF
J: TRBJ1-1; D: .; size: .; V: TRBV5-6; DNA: TGTGCCAGCAGCTGGGCCAAGAACACTGAAGCTTTCTTT; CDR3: CASSWAKNTEAFF